The 10 T cell receptor beta chains given below trace back to one sample, sequenced in a study of cytomegalovirus exposure and HLA in healthy donors. A multiplex PCR was run with 60 Vbeta primers and 13 Jbeta primers. The repertoire was sequenced with immunoSEQ multiplex PCR; TCRdb's copy has only in-frame clones and lacks some. This sample's clone table lists around 100,000 clones. Input material: PBMCs. Receptor source: a woman aged 30 to 39 in good health and CMV-seronegative.

The chain carries TRBV6-5 and TRBJ1-6; D might be TRBD1 (6 bases). V was pared by 6 bases and J by 8 bases, with 11 bases between. Germline CDR1 MNHEY, CDR2 SVGAGI. The CDR3 loop spans 13 amino acids. CDR3 region: CASRAGVYSPLHF. CDR3 bases: TGTGCCAGCAGGGCAGGGGTTTATTCACCCCTCCACTTT.

The rearrangement uses TRBV28 and TRBJ2-5, with 12 bases matching TRBD1. The DNA end is more similar to TRBJ2-7, so the J call may be wrong. Germline loops: CDR1 MDHEN, CDR2 SYDVKM. CDR3 size: 16 residues. The CDR3 here is CASSFSGTGGPYEQYF. The DNA for the CDR3 is TGTGCCAGCAGTTTCTCCGGGACAGGGGGCCCCTACGAGCAGTACTTC.

V gene TRBV5-8 combines with J gene TRBJ1-3, with D hard to call. Per germline, CDR1 SGHTS and CDR2 YDEGEE. Trimming left V 2 bases short and J 0 bases short, with 9 bases between. This CDR3 has 15 amino acids. The CDR3 DNA follows: TGTGCCAGCAGCTTTCCGAGAGACTCTGGAAACACCATATATTTT. Translating it yields CASSFPRDSGNTIYF.

CDR3 coding DNA: TGTGCCAGCAGCGCGGGACAGGGGGGCAATCAGCCCCAGCATTTT. The encoded protein is CASSAGQGGNQPQHF. This rearrangement joins TRBV6-1 to TRBJ1-5, with 11 bases lining up with TRBD1. In germline, CDR1 is MNHNS, CDR2 SASEGT. This CDR3 has 15 residues. Germline trimming cut 6 bases from V and 2 bases from J; bases unmatched to any gene: 3.

The J gene is TRBJ1-5, the V gene TRBV10-3; D may be TRBD1 (6 bases). This CDR3 is 14 amino acids long. CDR1 and CDR2 (germline): ENHRY, SYGVKD. V lost 8 bases, J lost 5 bases, and 16 bases lay in between. Here the CDR3 DNA reads TGTGCCATCTCTCCGGAAGGGGGTGATCAGCCCCAGCATTTT. Translating gives CAISPEGGDQPQHF.

The chain employs TRBV5-6 and TRBJ1-1; D gene ambiguous. This CDR3 contains 11 residues. V was trimmed by 4 bases and J by 11 bases, leaving 12 bases between them. Germline V gene data show CDR1 as SGHDT and CDR2 as YYEEEE. In DNA, the CDR3 is TGTGCCAGCAGCGTAGGAAAGAGGGCTTTCTTT. This codes for CASSVGKRAFF.

The chain employs TRBV7-2 and TRBJ2-7; 10 bases map to TRBD1. The ends lost 5 bases at V and 3 bases at J; junction bases unmatched: 4. The germline CDR1 and CDR2 sequences are SGHTA and FQGNSA. The CDR3 consists of 14 residues. The CDR3 region is CASSRDRGFYEQYF. CDR3 nucleotide sequence: TGTGCCAGCAGCCGGGACAGGGGTTTCTACGAGCAGTACTTC.

The rearrangement joins TRBV9 to TRBJ2-5; D not certain. V was pared by 0 bases and J by 5 bases, with 17 bases between. The length of the CDR3 is 16 residues. The V gene's germline CDR1 is SGDLS and CDR2 YYNGEE. The CDR3 reads CASSVDGRLPRETQYF. CDR3 nucleotide sequence: TGTGCCAGCAGCGTAGATGGGCGCCTTCCCCGGGAGACCCAGTACTTC.

The chain employs TRBV18 and TRBJ1-1, with D unresolved. V was trimmed by 8 bases and J by 4 bases, leaving 14 bases between them. Germline V gene data show CDR1 as KGHSH and CDR2 as LQKENI. This CDR3 comprises 13 residues. In DNA, the CDR3 is TGTGCCAGCCCAAAAGACAAAATCACTGAAGCTTTCTTT. This codes for CASPKDKITEAFF. Full variable domain (missing parts from reference TRBV18 and TRBJ1-1): NAGVMQNPRHLVRRRGQEARLRCSPMKGHSHVYWYRQLPEEGLKFMVYLQKENIIDESGMPKERFSAEFPKEGPSILRIQQVVRGDSAAYFCASPKDKITEAFFGQGTRLTVV.

The chain combines TRBV29-1 with TRBJ2-1; the D gene is possibly TRBD2 (7 bases). This CDR3 comprises 12 residues. V dropped 2 bases and J dropped 9 bases, with 11 bases sitting between them. Germline V lookup: CDR1 SQVTM, CDR2 ANQGSEA. In nucleotides, the CDR3 is TGCAGCGTTGAATGGGAGGGGGGTGAGCAGTTCTTC. Translation gives CSVEWEGGEQFF.